Listed below are T cell receptor beta chains from one sample, sequenced in a study of T cell repertoires in cytomegalovirus infection. These TCRs are of unknown antigen specificity. TCRdb re-analysed the reads in MiXCR, keeping a single row per CDR3 protein. The top ten clones hold roughly 50% of a sample with a few hundred thousand distinct CDR3 sequences, around two fifths of them seen once. This sample comprised cultured PBMCs, obtained from culture after CMV antigen stimulation. These receptors originate from a human donor in good health (CMV status not recorded). Some clones in this sample may be carry-over from other donors' samples. The CDR3 runs from the conserved cysteine through the conserved F or W. D genes are given only for firm matches. Only part of the rows carry a size: once, few, many, or a class if the clone is expanded.

CDR3nt | CDR3aa | abundance | v_gene | d_gene | j_gene | len
TGTGCCAGCAGTTACTCTAAGGCGAACACTGAAGCTTTCTTT | CASSYSKANTEAFF | few | TRBV6-8 | . | TRBJ1-1 | 14
TGTGCCAGCAGTGCGGTGGGTCAGCCCCAGCATTTT | CASSAVGQPQHF | . | TRBV5-6 | . | TRBJ1-5 | 12
TGCAGCGTTGGAGAGAGCGGTTCACCCCTCCACTTT | CSVGESGSPLHF | few | TRBV29-1 | . | TRBJ1-6 | 12
TGTGCCAGCAGCCCGGGACAGGGGGAGACCCAGTACTTC | CASSPGQGETQYF | many | TRBV7-2 | TRBD1 | TRBJ2-5 | 13
TGTGCCAGCAGTTTAGGGCTAGCGGGGCGAATTGAGCAGTTCTTC | CASSLGLAGRIEQFF | . | TRBV12-3/TRBV12-4 | TRBD2 | TRBJ2-1 | 15
TGTGCCACCAGCCCCGGGCCAAAGGGCCCCAATTCACCCCTCCACTTT | CATSPGPKGPNSPLHF | . | TRBV15 | . | TRBJ1-6 | 16
TGCAGTGCTATTTCGTTGTTAGGCCAGACCCAGTACTTC | CSAISLLGQTQYF | . | TRBV20-1 | . | TRBJ2-5 | 13
TGTGCCAGCAGTTTGAGTGGGTTTTTCGGGGGGCCGGGGGCCCAGTACTTC | CASSLSGFFGGPGAQYF | . | TRBV28 | . | TRBJ2-5 | 17
TGTGCCAGCACCATATACCCAGGGGACACTGAAGCTTTCTTT | CASTIYPGDTEAFF | few | TRBV12-3/TRBV12-4 | . | TRBJ1-1 | 14
TGCAGTGCCAATAAATGGACTAGCGGAGGCGGGGAGCTGTTTTTT | CSANKWTSGGGELFF | many | TRBV20-1 | TRBD2 | TRBJ2-2 | 15
TGTGCCAGCAGCTTACTAGTGGGGTCGGTCGAGCAGTACTTC | CASSLLVGSVEQYF | . | TRBV7-8 | . | TRBJ2-7 | 14
TGTGCCAGCAGCTACGATGGGGAAAAACTGTTTTTT | CASSYDGEKLFF | many | TRBV7-9 | . | TRBJ1-4 | 12
TGTGCCAGCAGCGCCTCGTGGGACAACTCTAACTATGGCTACACCTTC | CASSASWDNSNYGYTF | . | TRBV7-9 | . | TRBJ1-2 | 16
TGTGCCAGCAGTCCGTCCCGGGGGGGGACAGGTAATTACAATGAGCAGTTCTTC | CASSPSRGGTGNYNEQFF | . | TRBV12-3/TRBV12-4 | . | TRBJ2-1 | 18
TGTGCCAGCAGGGTCGGGCCTATAAATGAAAAACTGTTTTTT | CASRVGPINEKLFF | . | TRBV12-3/TRBV12-4 | . | TRBJ1-4 | 14
TGTGCCAGCAGCTTAGTTCAGCGGCAAGAGACCCAGTACTTC | CASSLVQRQETQYF | few | TRBV7-6 | . | TRBJ2-5 | 14
TGTGCCAGCAGACGGACAGCCTATGGCTACACCTTC | CASRRTAYGYTF | . | TRBV7-2 | . | TRBJ1-2 | 12
TGTGCCAGCAGCCCACGACAGGGGGCGATGTCCGGGGAGCTGTTTTTT | CASSPRQGAMSGELFF | few | TRBV7-2 | TRBD1 | TRBJ2-2 | 16
TGTGCCAGCAGCCTCCCTGAAAATGAGCAGTTCTTC | CASSLPENEQFF | . | TRBV5-4 | . | TRBJ2-1 | 12
TGTGCCAGCAGTCTCCACCTGGGCGGGGGGGGAACCAATGAGCAGTTCTTC | CASSLHLGGGGTNEQFF | few | TRBV27 | TRBD2 | TRBJ2-1 | 17
TGTGCCAGCAGCTTAGAGGGGTGGGGAACTGAAGCTTTCTTT | CASSLEGWGTEAFF | many | TRBV7-8 | . | TRBJ1-1 | 14
TGTGCCAGCAGCCCAGGGGGCAAATGGAGAACTGAAGCTTTCTTT | CASSPGGKWRTEAFF | many | TRBV7-2 | TRBD1 | TRBJ1-1 | 15
TGTGCCAGCAGCTGGGGACGCCTTCTTGATGAAGCTTTCTTT | CASSWGRLLDEAFF | few | TRBV7-2 | . | TRBJ1-1 | 14
TGTGCCAGTAGTATGCGATTAGCTGAAGCTTTCTTT | CASSMRLAEAFF | few | TRBV19 | . | TRBJ1-1 | 12
TGTGCCAGCAGCTTAAGTGGGGGCCGCTACTACACAGATACGCAGTATTTT | CASSLSGGRYYTDTQYF | few | TRBV7-8 | . | TRBJ2-3 | 17
TGTGCCAGCAGGCCGGACGAGTACTCCTACAATGAGCAGTTCTTC | CASRPDEYSYNEQFF | . | TRBV6-6 | . | TRBJ2-1 | 15
TGCAGTGCTAGCGGGAGCAGGGGGGGTAATCAGCCCCAGCATTTT | CSASGSRGGNQPQHF | . | TRBV20-1 | TRBD1 | TRBJ1-5 | 15
TGTGCCAGCAGCTTAGGGAGAGGGGGGGTCTTC | CASSLGRGGVF | once | TRBV7-2 | . | TRBJ2-1 | 11
TGTGCCAGCAGCTTAGTTCCCCTAGCGGGAAGACAAGAGACCCAGTACTTC | CASSLVPLAGRQETQYF | few | TRBV7-2 | TRBD2 | TRBJ2-5 | 17
TGTGCCAGCAGTTTACAGGCCACAGATACGCAGTATTTT | CASSLQATDTQYF | . | TRBV27 | . | TRBJ2-3 | 13
TGTGCCAGCAGCTTAGCTTTAATTGACAATGAGCAGTTCTTC | CASSLALIDNEQFF | . | TRBV11-2 | . | TRBJ2-1 | 14
TGTGCCAGCAGCCGAAAGTTTACCCATTTGAACACCGGGGAGCTGTTTTTT | CASSRKFTHLNTGELFF | . | TRBV6-8 | . | TRBJ2-2 | 17
TGTGCCAGCAGCTTAGGGTGGGGAGATAGGGTTGAGCAGTTCTTC | CASSLGWGDRVEQFF | few | TRBV7-2 | . | TRBJ2-1 | 15
TGTGCCAGCAGCTCCCGTCCAGGGGAGGTCAATGAGCAGTTCTTC | CASSSRPGEVNEQFF | . | TRBV7-6 | . | TRBJ2-1 | 15
TGCGCCAGCAGCCAAGATGTAGGTCTCGGGACCCAGTACTTC | CASSQDVGLGTQYF | few | TRBV4-1 | . | TRBJ2-5 | 14
TGTGCCAGCAGTCGGGGCAGAGGCGCAGGTGGCTACACCTTC | CASSRGRGAGGYTF | few | TRBV28 | . | TRBJ1-2 | 14
TGCGCCAGCAGCCAAGAGTACGGGAGGGATGAGCAGTTCTTC | CASSQEYGRDEQFF | . | TRBV4-3 | TRBD2 | TRBJ2-1 | 14
TGTGCCAGTAGCCGGACGGGTGGCCCAGGTTTGACCCAGTACTTC | CASSRTGGPGLTQYF | . | TRBV19 | . | TRBJ2-5 | 15
TGTGCCAGCAGCTTGAGTTACGTTAATGAGCAGTTCTTC | CASSLSYVNEQFF | few | TRBV7-2 | . | TRBJ2-1 | 13
TGTGCCAGCAGCTTAGTTTGGGAAAGCTCCTACAATGAGCAGTTCTTC | CASSLVWESSYNEQFF | . | TRBV7-6 | . | TRBJ2-1 | 16
TGTGCCTCCCAAAGGGATGGCTATGGCTACACCTTC | CASQRDGYGYTF | . | TRBV19 | . | TRBJ1-2 | 12